These 20 T cell receptor beta chains share one sample of origin, sequenced in a study of T cells in Graves' hyperthyroidism and ophthalmopathy. Amplification of TCR beta CDR3 regions was performed using RNA transcripts as template. An initial round of RT-PCR targeting the TCR CDR3 relied on the HTBI primer set. TCRdb analysed the multiplex PCR reads with MiXCR anew, one entry per CDR3 protein. In the table there are hundreds of thousands of distinct CDR3 sequences, roughly 45% of which are singletons. What was sequenced was peripheral blood or thyroid tissue (not recorded which). These receptors were obtained from an adult man with Graves' disease, either hyperthyroidism or ophthalmopathy (not recorded which).

This clonotype was detected ten times or more. The V gene is TRBV5-8, the J gene TRBJ2-7; 10 nucleotides match TRBD2. Germline loops: CDR1 SGHTS, CDR2 YDEGEE. CDR3 length: 15 amino acids. V was pared by 1 base and J by 3 bases, with 4 bases of the junction left unmatched. The CDR3 spells CASSLRLAGVYEQYF. In nucleotides, the CDR3 is TGTGCCAGCAGCTTGCGGCTAGCGGGGGTCTACGAGCAGTACTTC.

This clonotype showed up just a few times. The chain employs TRBV5-1 and TRBJ1-4; unclear D gene. Between the trimmed V and J ends, which lost 3 bases and 5 bases, there was a span of 8 bases. Germline V gene lookup returns CDR1 SGHRS and CDR2 YFSETQ. This CDR3 spans 13 amino acids. CDR3 DNA sequence: TGCGCCAGCAGCTCCTCAAAGAATGAAAAACTGTTTTTT. Translated, it gives CASSSSKNEKLFF.

This clonotype was detected only a few times. The DNA of the CDR3 is TGTGCCAGCATTGGAGGGAGCGGGGAAAAACTGTTTTTT. Its translation is CASIGGSGEKLFF. The chain uses TRBV25-1 and TRBJ1-4; no clear D. This CDR3 region has 13 residues. Germline V lookup: CDR1 MGHDK, CDR2 SYGVNS. V was cut by 7 bases and J by 8 bases, with 14 bases left in between.

This clonotype came up a few times. The chain links TRBV5-1 to TRBJ1-1; 8 positions agree with TRBD1. This CDR3 region has 15 residues. The V segment lost 4 bases and the J segment 5 bases; nucleotides outside the gene matches: 10. Germline V lookup: CDR1 SGHRS, CDR2 YFSETQ. This CDR3 reads CASSGLSGGRTEAFF. Written as DNA, the CDR3 is TGCGCCAGCAGCGGCTTGTCAGGGGGCCGGACTGAAGCTTTCTTT.

This clonotype was seen repeatedly, ten times or more. The rearrangement joins TRBV14 to TRBJ2-6, with TRBD1 identical over 7 bases. The V gene end was trimmed by 4 bases and the J gene end by 4 bases; junction bases not matched to a gene: 10. CDR1 is SGHDN and CDR2 is FVKESK in the germline V gene. The CDR3 is made up of 17 amino acids. The CDR3 is CASSRRQGLAGANVLTF. For the CDR3, the DNA is TGTGCCAGCAGCCGCAGACAGGGTCTGGCCGGGGCCAACGTCCTGACTTTC.

The sample holds a few counts of this clonotype. V and J are TRBV14 and TRBJ1-4; possible D gene TRBD1, 6 bases. This CDR3 is built from 16 residues. The germline V gene has CDR1 SGHDN and CDR2 FVKESK. The ends were cut back, 4 bases at V and 5 bases at J, with 17 bases in the middle. The DNA for the CDR3 is TGTGCCAGCAGCCCCACAAAAGGCAGGGGAAATGAAAAACTGTTTTTT. This gives the protein CASSPTKGRGNEKLFF. Full variable domain (missing parts from reference TRBV14 and TRBJ1-4): EAGVTQFPSHSVIEKGQTVTLRCDPISGHDNLYWYRRVMGKEIKFLLHFVKESKQDESGMPNNRFLAERTGGTYSTLKVQPAELEDSGVYFCASSPTKGRGNEKLFFGSGTQLSVL.

J is TRBJ1-1 and V is TRBV7-9; D not resolved. Trimming removed 5 bases at V and 1 base at J, with 11 bases between. The CDR3 is made up of 14 amino acids. Germline V gene sequence: CDR1 SEHNR, CDR2 FQNEAQ (reference sequence). The chain's CDR3 is CASSRDIKNTEAFF. The DNA of the CDR3 is TGTGCCAGCAGCCGAGACATAAAGAACACTGAAGCTTTCTTT.

This clonotype was detected only a few times. The genes are TRBV12-3 or TRBV12-4 and TRBJ1-1; 9 positions match TRBD1. The CDR3 has 14 amino acids. After removal of 1 base from V and 6 bases from J, the junction contained 3 bases not matched to a gene. The CDR3 loop reads CASSLGGTGSEAFF. In DNA form, the CDR3 reads TGTGCCAGCAGTTTAGGGGGGACAGGGTCTGAAGCTTTCTTT.

This clonotype was found a few times. The chain is built from TRBV7-9 and TRBJ2-7, with TRBD1 identical over 12 bases. Germline V gene sequence: CDR1 SEHNR, CDR2 FQNEAQ (reference sequence). CDR3 length equals 15 residues. With 5 bases clipped from V and 5 bases from J, the junction kept 7 bases outside the gene matches. The CDR3 nucleotides are TGTGCCAGCAGCCAAGCCTGGGACAGGGGGCACGAGCAGTACTTC. Amino acids: CASSQAWDRGHEQYF.

This clonotype was detected only a few times. At one end the junction does not follow the germline gene, possibly because of a read error. Here the CDR3 reads CASSQGAAYGYTF. In nucleotides, the CDR3 is TGCGCCAGCAGCCAAGGGGCGGCCTATGGCTACACCTTC. This chain connects TRBV7-8 to TRBJ1-2; D is perhaps TRBD1 (5 bases). CDR3 length equals 13 residues. Germline V gene data show CDR1 as SGHVS and CDR2 as FQNEAQ.

On this clonotype: One end of the junction fails to match germline, which may point to a read error. This chain connects TRBV5-1 to TRBJ1-2; D is possibly TRBD1 (5 bases). Germline V CDR1 and CDR2: SGHRS, YFSETQ. The CDR3 has 13 residues. CDR3 in amino acids: CARSSEGSYGYTF. CDR3 coding DNA: TGCGCCAGAAGCTCGGAGGGGTCCTATGGCTACACCTTC.

This clonotype was found once. CDR3 nucleotide sequence: TGCAGTGCTAGATCGTCCGGGGGCAATCAGCCCCAGCATTTT. It specifies CSARSSGGNQPQHF. The V gene is TRBV20-1, the J gene TRBJ1-5; no reliable D call. Germline V gene lookup returns CDR1 DFQATT and CDR2 SNEGSKA (reference sequence). This CDR3 spans 14 amino acids. V lost 2 bases and J 2 bases, leaving 10 bases between the germline ends.

A few counts support this clonotype. This chain links TRBV12-3 or TRBV12-4 with TRBJ1-2; tentative D call: TRBD1 (5 bases). V was trimmed by 4 bases and J by 8 bases, leaving 8 bases between them. The CDR3 runs to 11 residues. The CDR3 sequence: CASSSSGGYTF. CDR3 nucleotides: TGTGCCAGCAGTTCATCAGGGGGCTACACCTTC.

V gene TRBV7-2 combines with J gene TRBJ1-1; D remains unclear. V lost 2 bases and J lost 1, with 11 bases in between. CDR3 length: 15 residues. Germline loops: CDR1 SGHTA, CDR2 FQGNSA. CDR3 DNA: TGTGCCAGCAGCTTAAAAGGTTTGGAGAACACTGAAGCTTTCTTT. Residues: CASSLKGLENTEAFF.

The chain combines TRBV2 with TRBJ1-6; the D is unclear. The CDR3 loop spans 12 amino acids. Germline V CDR1 and CDR2: SNHLY, FYNNEI. V was shortened by 11 bases and J by 8 bases, with 13 bases between the two germline ends. The CDR3 protein is CAWSVSDSPLHF. In DNA, the CDR3 is TGTGCCTGGAGTGTAAGCGATTCACCCCTCCACTTT.

This clonotype was picked up a small number of times. V and J are TRBV5-1 and TRBJ1-2; TRBD1 agrees at 8 bases. The trim removed 0 bases at V and 8 bases at J, leaving 6 bases unmatched. This CDR3 spans 14 amino acids. Germline V gene data show CDR1 as SGHRS and CDR2 as YFSETQ. CDR3 residues: CASSLAGGQRGYTF. Here the CDR3 DNA reads TGCGCCAGCAGCTTGGCAGGGGGCCAGAGAGGCTACACCTTC.

This clonotype was picked up a small number of times. V and J are TRBV20-1 and TRBJ2-7; 9 bases match TRBD2. Germline V CDR1 and CDR2: DFQATT, SNEGSKA (reference sequence). This CDR3 comprises 14 residues. The J segment lost 0 bases and the V segment lost 3 bases, leaving 3 bases of the junction unmatched. The CDR3 is CSASLLAGSYEQYF. In nucleotides, the CDR3 is TGCAGTGCTAGTTTACTAGCGGGCTCCTACGAGCAGTACTTC.

Details on this clonotype: One end of the junction varies from germline; a read error may be responsible. The rearrangement links TRBV7-2 to TRBJ1-2; TRBD1 agrees at 10 bases. Looked up from germline, CDR1 is SGHTA and CDR2 is FQGNSA. The CDR3 runs 16 residues. Here the CDR3 DNA reads TGCGCCAGCAGCCAAAGTATGACAGGGGGCATCTATGGCTACACCTTC. It is translated as CASSQSMTGGIYGYTF.

The rearrangement links TRBV7-2 to TRBJ2-2; D remains ambiguous. The CDR3 consists of 14 residues. V lost 5 bases, J lost 3 bases, and 10 bases lay in between. Germline assignment: CDR1 SGHTA and CDR2 FQGNSA. The CDR3 sequence: CASSRWGYTGELFF. CDR3 nucleotide sequence: TGTGCCAGCAGCCGATGGGGATACACCGGGGAGCTGTTTTTT.

On this clonotype: The conserved phenylalanine or tryptophan is not found at the CDR3 terminus, so this likely reflects a read error. J is TRBJ1-1 and V is TRBV14; 7 bases line up with TRBD1. The CDR3 spans 12 residues. Trimming at V came to 4 bases and at J to 10 bases, leaving 6 bases not matched to a gene. Germline lookup yields CDR1 SGHDN and CDR2 FVKESK. The CDR3 is CASSLTGEGAFL. In DNA, the CDR3 is TGTGCCAGCAGCCTTACAGGGGAGGGAGCTTTCCTT.